This T cell receptor beta chain is drawn from a study of CD8+ T cells in alopecia areata. General study results and limits: Among patients, TCR sharing was less clear than in mice, a difference possibly due in part to HLA diversity in the patient population. Higher clonality than in normal scalp was seen in lesional scalp, especially alopecia totalis/universalis.

RNA, once extracted, was reverse transcribed into cDNA for use as the sequencing template. Assay: immunoSEQ multiplex PCR; the TCRdb copy retains only in-frame clones and omits some. The sample carries about 140,000 clones, 40% to 65% recorded once. A note on this clone: The antigen is not known.

The study team obtained lesional scalp punch biopsies and peripheral blood from alopecia areata patients. V lost 2 bases and J 2 bases, leaving 17 bases between the germline ends. Germline V gene sequence: CDR1 GTSNPN, CDR2 SVGIG (reference sequence). The CDR3 covers 16 residues. Sequenced here: CD4+ T cells sorted from blood, sampled at week 0. This receptor was identified in a human donor with alopecia areata. V gene TRBV30 combines with J gene TRBJ2-3, with D possibly matching TRBD1 (6 bases). The CDR3 DNA reads TGTGCCTGGAGTCCGGGATGGGGGCTATCCACAGATACGCAGTATTTT. It yields the protein CAWSPGWGLSTDTQYF.